This TCR beta chain was captured in a study of Graves' ophthalmopathy and Graves' hyperthyroidism. The overall study: Before any treatment was given, at initial diagnosis, peripheral blood was collected.

Exclusion criteria comprised other autoimmune diseases, uncontrolled infections, pregnancy or lactation in patients. Amplification targeted the TCR beta CDR3 regions, with RNA transcripts as the source material. The workflow started with a first-round RT-PCR run with HTBI primers and then moved on to a second-round multiplex PCR. TCRdb analysed the multiplex PCR reads with MiXCR anew, one entry per CDR3 protein. The sample lists fewer than 650,000 distinct CDR3 sequences, about a fifth occurring once. The V end was cut by 4 bases, the J end by 5 bases, with 17 bases between. The CDR3 totals 15 residues. Germline CDR1 LGHDT, CDR2 YNNKEL (reference sequence).

Sample: peripheral blood. V is TRBV3-1 and J is TRBJ2-5, with D possibly being TRBD1 or TRBD2 (7 bases each). The receptor's source is a woman aged 18-29 years with stable Graves' hyperthyroidism. Some clones in this sample may be carry-over from other donors' samples. CDR3 bases: TGTGCCAGCAGCCCTTCCAGGGGGGGCCAGGAGACCCAGTACTTC. Amino acids: CASSPSRGGQETQYF.